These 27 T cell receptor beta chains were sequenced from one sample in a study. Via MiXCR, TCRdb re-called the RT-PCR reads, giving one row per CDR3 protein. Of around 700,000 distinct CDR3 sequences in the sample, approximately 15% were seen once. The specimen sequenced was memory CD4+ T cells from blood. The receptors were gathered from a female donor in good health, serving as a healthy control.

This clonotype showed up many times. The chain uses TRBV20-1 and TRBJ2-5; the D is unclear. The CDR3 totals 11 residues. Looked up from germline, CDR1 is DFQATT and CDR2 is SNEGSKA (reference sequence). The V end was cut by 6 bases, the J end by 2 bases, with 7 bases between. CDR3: CSARLQETQYF. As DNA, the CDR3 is TGCAGTGCCAGACTGCAAGAGACCCAGTACTTC.

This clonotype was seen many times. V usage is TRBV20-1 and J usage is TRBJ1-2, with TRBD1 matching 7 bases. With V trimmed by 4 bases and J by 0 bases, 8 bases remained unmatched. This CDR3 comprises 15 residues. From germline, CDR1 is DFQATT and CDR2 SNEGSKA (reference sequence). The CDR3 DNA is TGCAGTGCTATTCGACAGGGCGCCCCTAACTATGGCTACACCTTC. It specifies CSAIRQGAPNYGYTF.

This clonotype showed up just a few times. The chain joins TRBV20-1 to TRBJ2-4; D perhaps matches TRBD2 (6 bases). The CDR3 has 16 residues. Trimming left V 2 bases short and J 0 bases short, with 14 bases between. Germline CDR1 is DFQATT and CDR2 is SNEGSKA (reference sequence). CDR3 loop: CSARFPGDIAKNIQYF. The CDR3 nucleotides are TGCAGTGCTAGATTCCCGGGAGACATAGCCAAAAACATTCAGTACTTC.

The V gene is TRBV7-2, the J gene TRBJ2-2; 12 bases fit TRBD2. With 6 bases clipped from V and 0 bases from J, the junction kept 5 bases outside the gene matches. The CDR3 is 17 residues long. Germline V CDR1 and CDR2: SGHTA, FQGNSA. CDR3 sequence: CASRLAGGPANTGELFF. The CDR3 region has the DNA TGTGCCAGCAGACTAGCGGGGGGCCCCGCGAACACCGGGGAGCTGTTTTTT.

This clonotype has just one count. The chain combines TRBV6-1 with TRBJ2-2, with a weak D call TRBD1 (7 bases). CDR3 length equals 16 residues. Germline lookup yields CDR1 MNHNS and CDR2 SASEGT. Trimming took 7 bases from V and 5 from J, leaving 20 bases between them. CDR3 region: CASINRGSAGTGELFF. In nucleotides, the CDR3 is TGTGCCAGCATAAACAGGGGCTCCGCGGGGACCGGGGAGCTGTTTTTT.

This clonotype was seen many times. CDR3 nucleotides: TGTGCCAGCAGTTACGAGGGAGGGTATTCACCCCTCCACTTT. Encoded protein: CASSYEGGYSPLHF. The gene calls are TRBV6-5 and TRBJ1-6; no reliable D call. With 2 bases removed from V and 8 bases from J, the gap between germline ends came to 10 bases. Germline CDR1 reads MNHEY; CDR2 reads SVGAGI. The CDR3 loop spans 14 amino acids.

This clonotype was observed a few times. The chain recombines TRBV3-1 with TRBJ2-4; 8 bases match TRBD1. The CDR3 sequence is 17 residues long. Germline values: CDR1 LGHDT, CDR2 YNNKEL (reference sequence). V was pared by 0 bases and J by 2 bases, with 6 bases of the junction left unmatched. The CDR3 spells CASSQEVTGVTKNIQYF. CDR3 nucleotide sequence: TGTGCCAGCAGCCAAGAGGTGACAGGGGTAACCAAAAACATTCAGTACTTC.

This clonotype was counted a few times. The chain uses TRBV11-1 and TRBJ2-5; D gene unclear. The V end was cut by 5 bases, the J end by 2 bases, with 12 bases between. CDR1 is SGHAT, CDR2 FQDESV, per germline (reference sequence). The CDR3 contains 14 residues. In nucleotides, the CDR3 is TGTGCCAGCAGCCCAATGACTGGGCAAGAGACCCAGTACTTC. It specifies CASSPMTGQETQYF.

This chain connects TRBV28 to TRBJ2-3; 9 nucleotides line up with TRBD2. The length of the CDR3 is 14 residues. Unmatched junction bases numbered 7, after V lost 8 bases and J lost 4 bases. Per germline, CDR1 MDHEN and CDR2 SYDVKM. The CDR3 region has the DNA TGTGCCAGCGAATCAGCGGGAGGATCAGATACGCAGTATTTT. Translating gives CASESAGGSDTQYF.

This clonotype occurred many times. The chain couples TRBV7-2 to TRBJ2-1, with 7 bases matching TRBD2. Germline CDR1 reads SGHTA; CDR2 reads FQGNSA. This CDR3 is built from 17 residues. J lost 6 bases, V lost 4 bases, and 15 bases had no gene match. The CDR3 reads CASSSQGYGLGGNEQFF. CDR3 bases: TGTGCCAGCAGCTCGCAAGGCTATGGACTAGGCGGCAATGAGCAGTTCTTC.

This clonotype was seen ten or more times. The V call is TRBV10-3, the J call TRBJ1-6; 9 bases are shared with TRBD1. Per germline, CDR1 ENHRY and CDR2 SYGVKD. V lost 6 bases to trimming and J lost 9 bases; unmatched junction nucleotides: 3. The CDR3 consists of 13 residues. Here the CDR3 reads CAISRQGGSPLHF. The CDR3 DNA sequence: TGTGCCATCAGCCGACAGGGGGGTTCACCCCTCCACTTT.

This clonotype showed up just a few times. The CDR3 reads CASSRSWDSAYNEQFF. CDR3 nucleotides: TGTGCCAGCAGTCGAAGTTGGGACAGCGCCTACAATGAGCAGTTCTTC. The rearrangement joins TRBV6-1 to TRBJ2-1; 7 positions agree with TRBD1. CDR1 MNHNS and CDR2 SASEGT come from the germline V gene. With 5 bases clipped from V and 2 bases from J, the junction kept 9 bases outside the gene matches. This CDR3 has 16 amino acids.

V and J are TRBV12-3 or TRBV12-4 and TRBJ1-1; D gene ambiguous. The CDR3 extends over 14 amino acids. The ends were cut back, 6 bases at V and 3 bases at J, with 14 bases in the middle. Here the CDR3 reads CASSRYDQDTEAFF. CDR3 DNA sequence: TGTGCCAGCAGCCGGTACGACCAAGACACTGAAGCTTTCTTT.

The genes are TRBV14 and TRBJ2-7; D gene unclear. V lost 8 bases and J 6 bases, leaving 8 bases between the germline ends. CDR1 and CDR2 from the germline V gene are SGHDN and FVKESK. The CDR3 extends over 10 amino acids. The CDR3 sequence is CASAWSEQYF. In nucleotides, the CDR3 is TGTGCCAGCGCCTGGAGCGAGCAGTACTTC.

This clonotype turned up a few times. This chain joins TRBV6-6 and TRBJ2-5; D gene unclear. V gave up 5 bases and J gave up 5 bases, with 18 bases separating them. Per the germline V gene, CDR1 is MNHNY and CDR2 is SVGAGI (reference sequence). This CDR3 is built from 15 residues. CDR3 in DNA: TGTGCCAGCAGTCGCCCGGACCCCCCACATGAGACCCAGTACTTC. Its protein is CASSRPDPPHETQYF.

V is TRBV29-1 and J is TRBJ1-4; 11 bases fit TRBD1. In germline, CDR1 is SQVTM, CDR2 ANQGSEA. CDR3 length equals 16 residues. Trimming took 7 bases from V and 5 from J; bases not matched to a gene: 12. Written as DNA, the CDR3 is TGCAGCGCCTGGACAGGGGGCGAGAGCCAAAATGAAAAACTGTTTTTT. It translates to CSAWTGGESQNEKLFF.

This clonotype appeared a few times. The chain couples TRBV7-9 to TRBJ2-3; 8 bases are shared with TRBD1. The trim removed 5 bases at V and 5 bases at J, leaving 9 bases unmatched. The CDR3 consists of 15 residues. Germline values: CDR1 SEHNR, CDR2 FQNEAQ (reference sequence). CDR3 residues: CASSRYAGGGDTQYF. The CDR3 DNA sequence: TGTGCCAGCAGCCGATACGCAGGGGGCGGAGATACGCAGTATTTT.

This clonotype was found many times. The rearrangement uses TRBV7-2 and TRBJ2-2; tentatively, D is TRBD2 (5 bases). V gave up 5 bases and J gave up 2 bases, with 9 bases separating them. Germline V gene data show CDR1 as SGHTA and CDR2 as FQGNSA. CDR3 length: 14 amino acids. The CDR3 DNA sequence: TGTGCCAGCAGCCTCGGACTTAACACCGGGGAGCTGTTTTTT. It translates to CASSLGLNTGELFF.

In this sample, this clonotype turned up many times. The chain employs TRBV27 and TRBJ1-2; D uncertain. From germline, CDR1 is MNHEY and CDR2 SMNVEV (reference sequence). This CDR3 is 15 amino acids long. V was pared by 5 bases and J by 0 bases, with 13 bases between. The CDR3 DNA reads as TGTGCCAGCAGTCCCCACAAGAATACTAACTATGGCTACACCTTC. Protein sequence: CASSPHKNTNYGYTF.

CDR3 sequence reads: CASSPGQPYNSPLHF. The CDR3 nucleotides are TGTGCCAGCAGCCCCGGACAGCCTTATAATTCACCCCTCCACTTT. The J gene is TRBJ1-6, the V gene TRBV7-9, with D possibly TRBD1 on 6 matching bases. Trimming removed 5 bases at V and 4 bases at J, with 12 bases between. Germline assignment: CDR1 SEHNR and CDR2 FQNEAQ (reference sequence). The length of the CDR3 is 15 residues.

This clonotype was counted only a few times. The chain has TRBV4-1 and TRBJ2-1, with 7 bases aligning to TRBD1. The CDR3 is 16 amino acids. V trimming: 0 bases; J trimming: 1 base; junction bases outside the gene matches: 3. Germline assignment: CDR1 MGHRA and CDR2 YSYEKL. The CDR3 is CASSQERTGSYNEQFF. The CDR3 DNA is TGCGCCAGCAGCCAAGAAAGGACAGGTTCCTACAATGAGCAGTTCTTC.

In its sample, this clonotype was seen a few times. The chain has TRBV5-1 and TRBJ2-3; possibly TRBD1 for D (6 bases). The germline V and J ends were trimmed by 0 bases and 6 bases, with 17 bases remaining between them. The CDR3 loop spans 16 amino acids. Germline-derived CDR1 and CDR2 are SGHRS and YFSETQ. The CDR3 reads CASSLEKGVTLDTQYF. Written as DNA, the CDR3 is TGCGCCAGCAGCTTGGAGAAGGGGGTTACATTGGATACGCAGTATTTT.

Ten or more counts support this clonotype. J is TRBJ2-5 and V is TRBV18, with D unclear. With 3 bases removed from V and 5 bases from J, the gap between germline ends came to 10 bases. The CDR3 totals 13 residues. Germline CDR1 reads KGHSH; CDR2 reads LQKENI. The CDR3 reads CASSPPTVETQYF. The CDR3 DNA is TGTGCCAGCTCACCCCCCACAGTCGAGACCCAGTACTTC.

The DNA for the CDR3 is TGTGCCAGCAGCCCAATAAACCGGAGGGCGCGGGACTACGAGCAGTACTTC. It is translated as CASSPINRRARDYEQYF. V gene TRBV11-2 combines with J gene TRBJ2-7; perhaps TRBD2 as D (6 bases). The length of the CDR3 is 17 residues. CDR1 and CDR2 from the germline V gene are SGHAT and FQNNGV. V was shortened by 5 bases and J by 3 bases, with 23 bases between the two germline ends.

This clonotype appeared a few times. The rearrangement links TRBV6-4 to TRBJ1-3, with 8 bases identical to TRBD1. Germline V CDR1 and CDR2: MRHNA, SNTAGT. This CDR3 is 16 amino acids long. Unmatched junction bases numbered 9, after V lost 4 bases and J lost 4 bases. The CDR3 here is CASSVNRGVIGNTIYF. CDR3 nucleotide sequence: TGTGCCAGCAGTGTAAACAGGGGGGTTATCGGAAACACCATATATTTT.

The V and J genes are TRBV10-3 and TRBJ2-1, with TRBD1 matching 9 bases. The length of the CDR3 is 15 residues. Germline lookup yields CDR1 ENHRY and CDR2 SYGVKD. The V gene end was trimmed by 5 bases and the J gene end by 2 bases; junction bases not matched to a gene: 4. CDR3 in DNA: TGTGCCATCAGTCCCGGGACAGGGACCTACAATGAGCAGTTCTTC. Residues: CAISPGTGTYNEQFF.

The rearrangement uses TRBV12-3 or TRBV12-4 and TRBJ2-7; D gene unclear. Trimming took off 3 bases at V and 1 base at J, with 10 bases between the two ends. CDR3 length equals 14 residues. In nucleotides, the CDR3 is TGTGCCAGCAGTTTTGTAGTAGGGTCCTACGAGCAGTACTTC. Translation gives CASSFVVGSYEQYF.